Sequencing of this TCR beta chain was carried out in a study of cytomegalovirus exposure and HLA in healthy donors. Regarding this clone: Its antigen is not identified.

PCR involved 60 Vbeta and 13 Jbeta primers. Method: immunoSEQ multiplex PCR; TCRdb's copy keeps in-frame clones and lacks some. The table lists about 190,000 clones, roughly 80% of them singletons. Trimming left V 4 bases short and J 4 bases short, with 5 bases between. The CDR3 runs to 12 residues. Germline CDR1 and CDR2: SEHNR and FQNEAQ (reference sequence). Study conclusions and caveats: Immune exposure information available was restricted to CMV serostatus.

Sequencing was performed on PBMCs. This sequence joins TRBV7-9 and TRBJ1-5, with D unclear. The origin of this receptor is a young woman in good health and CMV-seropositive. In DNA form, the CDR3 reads TGTGCCAGCAGCTATAATAATCAGCCCCAGCATTTT. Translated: CASSYNNQPQHF. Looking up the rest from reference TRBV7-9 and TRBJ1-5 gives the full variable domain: DTGVSQNPRHKITKRGQNVTFRCDPISEHNRLYWYRQTLGQGPEFLTYFQNEAQLEKSRLLSDRFSAERPKGSFSTLEIQRTEQGDSAMYLCASSYNNQPQHFGDGTRLSIL.